This TCR beta chain was documented in a study of blood T cell repertoires in COVID-19. Overall study context: From T cells, B-cell-depleted T cells, or PBMCs came the material, which was cDNA or gDNA.

Residents of about two dozen US areas, aged about 18 to 95 years, made up the participants. Original processing methods: Scientists estimated how many nucleated cells there were by amplifying reference gene primers. Some clones are missing from TCRdb's copy, which holds only in-frame ones; the method was immunoSEQ multiplex PCR. V and J calls and clone size are copied from that table; D and trimming were computed from the DNA. The repertoire holds about 200,000 clones, with 84% as singletons. V lost 0 bases and J 9 bases, leaving 9 bases between the germline ends. CDR1 is MNHEY and CDR2 is SVGEGT in the germline V gene. This CDR3 has 13 residues.

Sequenced input: PBMCs or T cells enriched from blood (not recorded which). This clonotype originated in a woman aged 30 to 39 who had been exposed to COVID-19. The V gene is TRBV6-2 or TRBV6-3, the J gene TRBJ2-1, with D unresolved. The CDR3 loop reads CASSYSKPSEQFF. The CDR3 nucleotides are TGTGCCAGCAGTTACTCGAAGCCTTCTGAGCAGTTCTTC.